This T cell receptor beta chain came from a study of cytomegalovirus exposure and HLA in healthy donors. Study-wide findings and caveats: Most observed TCR sequences were rare, whereas some public TCRs were detected in many donors. Apparent HLA restriction characterized most CMV-associated TCR beta chains in a later analysis. DRB1 showed the most TCR associations and HLA-C the fewest in a later analysis, as rates varied by HLA locus. It was likely that a cluster of highly shared sequence variants was a sequencing artifact.

Comments on this clone: The antigen is undetermined.

PCR primers comprised 60 Vbeta and 13 Jbeta primers. Clones were read by immunoSEQ multiplex PCR, and TCRdb kept only the in-frame ones, dropping some. The sample's table shows 130,000 or so clones. This TCR was sampled from a woman aged 18 to 35 in good health and CMV-seronegative. The sequencing sample was made of PBMCs.

The CDR3 loop reads CASLLSWGEYEQYF. CDR3 nucleotide sequence: TGTGCCAGCTTGTTGTCCTGGGGGGAATACGAGCAGTACTTC. This chain connects TRBV6-1 to TRBJ2-7; perhaps TRBD2 as D (6 bases). The V end was cut by 8 bases, the J end by 4 bases, with 18 bases between. CDR3 length equals 14 residues. Germline-derived CDR1 and CDR2 are MNHNS and SASEGT.